These 2 T cell receptor beta chains were all obtained from the same sample, sequenced in a study of CD8+CD57+ T cells in acquired aplastic anemia. Profiles of TCR beta VDJ and CDR3 were generated from a genomic DNA template. TCRdb passed the reads through MiXCR, listing each CDR3 protein once. The table includes fewer than 80,000 distinct CDR3 sequences, approximately 70% detected once. Sequenced patients had shown CD8+CD57+ cell expansion by flow cytometry. Sample: sorted CD4+, CD8+, or CD8+CD57+ T cells (not recorded which) from PBMCs. These receptors came from a human donor with aplastic anemia.

Comments on this clonotype: A much larger clone lies one base from this, so it may be a read error. The V call is TRBV12-3 or TRBV12-4, the J call TRBJ2-2; D gene unclear. The length of the CDR3 is 11 residues. The CDR3 loop is CAGSLVGELFF. In nucleotides, the CDR3 is TGTGCCGGCAGTTTAGTCGGGGAGCTGTTTTTT.

The V and J genes are TRBV19 and TRBJ1-6; the D gene is possibly TRBD1 (6 bases). Per germline, CDR1 LNHDA and CDR2 SQIVND (reference sequence). The CDR3 runs 13 residues. With 5 bases removed from V and 10 bases from J, the gap between germline ends came to 12 bases. CDR3 sequence reads: CASSPIQGSPLHF. The CDR3 DNA follows: TGTGCCAGTAGTCCTATACAGGGATCACCCCTCCACTTT.